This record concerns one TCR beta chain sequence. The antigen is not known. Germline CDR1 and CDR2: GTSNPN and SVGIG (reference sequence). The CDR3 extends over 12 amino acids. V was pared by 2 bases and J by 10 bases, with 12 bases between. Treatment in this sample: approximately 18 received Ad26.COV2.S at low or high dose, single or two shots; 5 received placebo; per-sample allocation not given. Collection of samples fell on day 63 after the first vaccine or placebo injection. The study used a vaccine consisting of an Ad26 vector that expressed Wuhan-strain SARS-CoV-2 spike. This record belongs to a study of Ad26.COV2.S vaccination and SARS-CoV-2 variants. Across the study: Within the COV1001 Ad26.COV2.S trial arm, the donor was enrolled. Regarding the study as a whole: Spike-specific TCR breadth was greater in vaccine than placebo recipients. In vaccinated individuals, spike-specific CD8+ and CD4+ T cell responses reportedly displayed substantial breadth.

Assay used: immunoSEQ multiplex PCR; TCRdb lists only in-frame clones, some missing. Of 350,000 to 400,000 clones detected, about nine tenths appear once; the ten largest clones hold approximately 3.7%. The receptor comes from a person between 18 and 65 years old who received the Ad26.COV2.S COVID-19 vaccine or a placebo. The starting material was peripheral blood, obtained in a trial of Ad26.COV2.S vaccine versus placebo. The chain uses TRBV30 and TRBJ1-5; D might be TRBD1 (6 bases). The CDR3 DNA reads TGTGCCTGGAGTTTGGGGGCCGGTCCCCAGCATTTT. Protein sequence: CAWSLGAGPQHF. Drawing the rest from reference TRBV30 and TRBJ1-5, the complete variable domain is SQTIHQWPATLVQPVGSPLSLECTVEGTSNPNLYWYRQAAGRGLQLLFYSVGIGQISSEVPQNLSASRPQDRQFILSSKKLLLSDSGFYLCAWSLGAGPQHFGDGTRLSIL.